This T cell receptor (beta chain) stems from a study of blood T cell repertoires in COVID-19. The CDR3 is made up of 14 amino acids. Germline V gives CDR1 MGHRA, CDR2 YSYEKL. Trimming took off 0 bases at V and 3 bases at J, with 6 bases between the two ends. Data came from immunoSEQ multiplex PCR; TCRdb stores just in-frame clones and leaves some out. The table shows roughly 380,000 clones, with more than 75% occurring only once. Source material: peripheral blood. This clonotype was sampled from a human donor with acute or convalescent COVID-19. The donor label of this sample is uncertain. This chain joins TRBV4-1 and TRBJ1-3; D ambiguous. As DNA, the CDR3 is TGCGCCAGCAGCCAAGAATACAATGGAAACACCATATATTTT. Its translation is CASSQEYNGNTIYF.